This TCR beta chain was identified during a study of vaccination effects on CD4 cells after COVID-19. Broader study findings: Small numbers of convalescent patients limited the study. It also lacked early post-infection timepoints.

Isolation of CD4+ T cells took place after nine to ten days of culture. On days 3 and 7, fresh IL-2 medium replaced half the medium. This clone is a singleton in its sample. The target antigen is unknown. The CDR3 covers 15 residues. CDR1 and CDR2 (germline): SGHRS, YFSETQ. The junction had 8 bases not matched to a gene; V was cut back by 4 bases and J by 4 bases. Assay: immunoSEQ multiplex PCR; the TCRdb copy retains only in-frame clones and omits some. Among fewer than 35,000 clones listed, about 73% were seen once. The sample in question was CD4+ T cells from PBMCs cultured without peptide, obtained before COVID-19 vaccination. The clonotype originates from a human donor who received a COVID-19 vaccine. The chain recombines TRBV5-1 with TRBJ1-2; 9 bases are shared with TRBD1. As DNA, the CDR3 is TGCGCCAGCAGCACCGGACAGGGGCGAGGCTATGGCTACACCTTC. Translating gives CASSTGQGRGYGYTF.